This T cell receptor (beta chain) was profiled in a study of technical replicates of blood from a handful of donors. Trimming took 4 bases from V and 0 from J, leaving 21 bases between them. The CDR3 runs to 19 residues. Germline V gene data show CDR1 as KGHSH and CDR2 as LQKENI. Here immunoSEQ multiplex PCR was the method, and the copy in TCRdb shows in-frame clones only, minus some. The sample contains roughly 80,000 clones, 85% to 95% of which appear only once. V usage is TRBV18 and J usage is TRBJ1-4; TRBD1 might be the D (6 bases). This clonotype was obtained from a human donor in good health. Sequenced material: T cells isolated from PBMCs. In DNA form, the CDR3 reads TGTGCCAGCTCACTTCGGCGCAGGGGCCTAGATGCAACTAATGAAAAACTGTTTTTT. Protein product: CASSLRRRGLDATNEKLFF.